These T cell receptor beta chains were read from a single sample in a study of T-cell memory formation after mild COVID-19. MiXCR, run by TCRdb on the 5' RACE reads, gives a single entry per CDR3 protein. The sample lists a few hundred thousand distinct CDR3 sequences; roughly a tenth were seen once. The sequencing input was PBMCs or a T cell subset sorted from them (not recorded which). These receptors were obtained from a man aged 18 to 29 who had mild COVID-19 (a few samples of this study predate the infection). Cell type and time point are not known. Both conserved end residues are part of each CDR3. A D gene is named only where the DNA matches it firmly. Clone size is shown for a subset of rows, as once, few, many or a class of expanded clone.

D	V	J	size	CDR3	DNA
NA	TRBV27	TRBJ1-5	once	CASSPLLSNKPQHF	TGTGCCAGCTCACCGCTCCTTAGCAATAAGCCCCAGCATTTT
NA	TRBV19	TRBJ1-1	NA	CASTTIHVGGVTEAFF	TGTGCCAGTACCACGATCCACGTGGGGGGGGTCACTGAAGCTTTCTTT
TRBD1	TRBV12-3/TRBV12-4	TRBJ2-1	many	CASRGSGGDDEQFF	TGTGCCAGCAGGGGGTCAGGGGGCGACGATGAGCAGTTCTTC
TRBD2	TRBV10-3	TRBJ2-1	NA	CAIQAGGPIEQFF	TGTGCCATCCAGGCGGGGGGGCCGATCGAGCAGTTCTTC
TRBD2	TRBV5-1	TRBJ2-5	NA	CASSLRTSGGETQYF	TGCGCCAGCAGCCTCCGGACTAGCGGGGGGGAGACCCAGTACTTC
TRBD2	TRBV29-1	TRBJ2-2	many	CSVAGGETGELFF	TGCAGCGTTGCGGGGGGAGAGACCGGGGAGCTGTTTTTT
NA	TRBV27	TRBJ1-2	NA	CASSSGSHYGYTF	TGTGCCAGCAGTTCCGGCTCCCACTATGGCTACACCTTC
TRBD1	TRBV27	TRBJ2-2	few	CASLGQDTGELFF	TGTGCCAGCCTGGGACAGGACACCGGGGAGCTGTTTTTT
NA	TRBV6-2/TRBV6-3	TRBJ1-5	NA	CASSYFVGGPSNQPQHF	TGTGCCAGCAGTTACTTCGTTGGGGGGCCGAGCAATCAGCCCCAGCATTTT
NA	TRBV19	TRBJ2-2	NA	CASSIPGRVTGELFF	TGTGCCAGTAGTATACCGGGACGGGTCACCGGGGAGCTGTTTTTT
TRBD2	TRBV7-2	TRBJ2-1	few	CASSSISGAYNEQFF	TGTGCCAGCAGCTCGATTAGCGGGGCCTACAATGAGCAGTTCTTC
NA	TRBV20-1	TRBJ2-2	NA	CSAEGGVSRTGELFF	TGCAGTGCTGAGGGCGGGGTCTCGCGTACCGGGGAGCTGTTTTTT
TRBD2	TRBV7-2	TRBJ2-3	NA	CASSNQAGAITDTQYF	TGTGCCAGCAGCAACCAAGCGGGGGCTATCACAGATACGCAGTATTTT